This note documents a single T cell receptor (beta chain) sequence. Repertoires were generated with immunoSEQ multiplex PCR, while TCRdb's copy carries only in-frame clones and drops some. The repertoire holds tens of thousands of clones, 70% to 80% seen once, with 8.5% to 10% in the top ten. The data were taken from a study of radiotherapy plus CTLA-4 blockade in lung cancer. The V segment lost 8 bases and the J segment 4 bases; nucleotides outside the gene matches: 5. The CDR3 sequence is 14 residues long. Germline CDR1 is MDHEN and CDR2 is SYDVKM. The chain is built from TRBV28 and TRBJ2-1, with TRBD2 identical over 10 bases. The clonotype originates from a human donor with non-small cell lung cancer who had a complete response to radiotherapy plus ipilimumab. The material sequenced was peripheral blood, taken from a patient treated with radiotherapy plus ipilimumab. Written as DNA, the CDR3 is TGTGCCAGCTGTAGGACTAGCGGTTACAATGAGCAGTTCTTC. It translates to CASCRTSGYNEQFF.